This T cell receptor (beta chain) derives from a study of cytomegalovirus exposure and HLA in healthy donors. Broader study findings: In the 120 validation repertoires, a later analysis found that first-cohort TCR clusters tended to co-occur.

Remarks on this clone: Its antigen is undetermined.

Separate from the approximately 700-subject first cohort was the roughly 130-subject validation cohort, to which the donors belonged. Germline loops: CDR1 LNHNV, CDR2 YYDKDF (reference sequence). The CDR3 covers 16 residues. Trimming cost V 3 bases and J 5 bases; bases outside gene matches: 8. Sequencing was performed with immunoSEQ multiplex PCR; in TCRdb, only in-frame clones are kept and a portion is missing. The sample yields around 61,000 clones, 90% to 95% seen once. The sequenced sample consisted of PBMCs. The J gene is TRBJ1-1, the V gene TRBV15, with 11 bases identical to TRBD1. This TCR came from a man younger than 35 in good health and CMV-seronegative. The CDR3 DNA sequence: TGTGCCACCAGCAGCTGGGACAGGGGGTATCGGACTGAAGCTTTCTTT. Protein: CATSSWDRGYRTEAFF.